Presented here are 23 T cell receptor beta chains from one specimen sequenced in a study of blood T cells in healthy people across ages. A J-beta primer mix and a sample-barcoded 5' primer were used in a second PCR of roughly 7 to 12 cycles. TCRdb itself ran the 5' RACE reads through MiXCR, one entry per CDR3 protein. Of about 1.5 million distinct CDR3 sequences listed, approximately 42% are singletons. The sequencing input was blood. The receptors come from a woman aged 18-35 years in good health.

The chain is built from TRBV6-6 and TRBJ2-1, with D hard to call. Germline values: CDR1 MNHNY, CDR2 SVGAGI (reference sequence). Between the trimmed V and J ends, which lost 7 bases and 8 bases, there was a span of 9 bases. CDR3 size: 11 residues. CDR3 sequence: CASMQAHEQFF. In DNA, the CDR3 is TGTGCCAGCATGCAGGCCCATGAGCAGTTCTTC.

Note on this clonotype: Possible read error: a much larger clone is one base away. The CDR3 spells CAVACRGTDTQYF. CDR3 in DNA: TGCGCCGTAGCATGTCGGGGCACAGATACGCAGTATTTT. The chain uses TRBV4-1 and TRBJ2-3; D not resolved. Deletions cut 11 bases from V and 1 base from J, with 13 bases between. Germline V gene sequence: CDR1 MGHRA, CDR2 YSYEKL. The CDR3 is 13 amino acids.

This clonotype was seen only a few times. The chain joins TRBV7-2 to TRBJ2-7; D ambiguous. The V gene's germline CDR1 is SGHTA and CDR2 FQGNSA. The CDR3 covers 12 residues. V lost 5 bases and J lost 3, with 8 bases in between. The CDR3 DNA follows: TGTGCCAGCAGCCGTCCGGGCTACGAGCAGTACTTC. Translating gives CASSRPGYEQYF.

This chain links TRBV6-6 with TRBJ2-5; D unclear. V lost 4 bases and J 3 bases, leaving 9 bases between the germline ends. This CDR3 has 13 residues. Germline CDR1 is MNHNY and CDR2 is SVGAGI (reference sequence). CDR3 residues: CASSSPLEETQYF. The CDR3 DNA reads TGTGCCAGCAGTTCCCCTTTGGAAGAGACCCAGTACTTC.

The chain joins TRBV4-1 to TRBJ1-2; no clear D. The germline CDR1 and CDR2 sequences are MGHRA and YSYEKL. V was shortened by 0 bases and J by 13 bases, with 15 bases between the two germline ends. CDR3 length: 13 amino acids. In DNA form, the CDR3 reads TGCGCCAGCAGCCAAGATTATTGGCGCCGGGGCACCTTC. Its protein is CASSQDYWRRGTF.

J is TRBJ2-1 and V is TRBV6-6; 9 bases line up with TRBD2. The J segment lost 6 bases and the V segment lost 5 bases, leaving 5 bases of the junction unmatched. The CDR3 sequence is 14 residues long. The germline V gene has CDR1 MNHNY and CDR2 SVGAGI (reference sequence). CDR3 coding DNA: TGTGCCAGCAGTGGACTAGCGACTTCCAATGAGCAGTTCTTC. This translates into CASSGLATSNEQFF.

The gene calls are TRBV20-1 and TRBJ1-4; D uncertain. This CDR3 contains 16 residues. Per germline, CDR1 DFQATT and CDR2 SNEGSKA (reference sequence). Trimming left V 0 bases short and J 0 bases short, with 11 bases between. The CDR3 DNA reads as TGCAGTGCTAGAGATACGGGTTGGGCAACTAATGAAAAACTGTTTTTT. Translated, it gives CSARDTGWATNEKLFF.

V usage is TRBV20-1 and J usage is TRBJ1-5, with TRBD1 as a possible D gene (6 bases). The length of the CDR3 is 14 residues. Trimming took off 3 bases at V and 1 base at J, with 10 bases between the two ends. From germline, CDR1 is DFQATT and CDR2 SNEGSKA (reference sequence). The CDR3 here is CSASSGTSNQPQHF. The CDR3 DNA follows: TGCAGTGCTAGTTCGGGGACAAGCAATCAGCCCCAGCATTTT.

This clonotype was counted between two and nine times. The chain carries TRBV12-3 or TRBV12-4 and TRBJ1-5; D is undetermined. This CDR3 has 14 residues. The V end lost 6 bases, the J end lost 3 bases, and 12 bases lay between the germline ends. Written as DNA, the CDR3 is TGTGCCAGCAGGGGAGAATATGACAATCAGCCCCAGCATTTT. It codes for CASRGEYDNQPQHF.

The chain carries TRBV20-1 and TRBJ1-2; no reliable D call. Per germline, CDR1 DFQATT and CDR2 SNEGSKA (reference sequence). The ends were cut back, 6 bases at V and 8 bases at J, with 13 bases in the middle. CDR3 length equals 11 residues. CDR3: CSALTRLGYTF. The CDR3 DNA reads TGCAGTGCCCTCACACGGTTGGGCTACACCTTC.

The chain joins TRBV28 to TRBJ2-1, with TRBD2 matching 15 bases. CDR3 length: 19 residues. The germline CDR1 and CDR2 sequences are MDHEN and SYDVKM. Trimming at V came to 2 bases and at J to 8 bases, leaving 13 bases not matched to a gene. The CDR3 protein is CASSLAGLGLAGGMHEQFF. The CDR3 nucleotides read TGTGCCAGCAGTTTAGCGGGTTTAGGACTAGCGGGAGGGATGCATGAGCAGTTCTTC. Full variable domain (missing parts from reference TRBV28 and TRBJ2-1): DVKVTQSSRYLVKRTGEKVFLECVQDMDHENMFWYRQDPGLGLRLIYFSYDVKMKEKGDIPEGYSVSREKKERFSLILESASTNQTSMYLCASSLAGLGLAGGMHEQFFGPGTRLTVL.

The V call is TRBV7-9, the J call TRBJ2-3; D is possibly TRBD1 or TRBD2 (6 bases each). Germline V gene data show CDR1 as SEHNR and CDR2 as FQNEAQ (reference sequence). The germline V and J ends were trimmed by 4 bases and 4 bases, with 18 bases remaining between them. The CDR3 covers 16 residues. For the CDR3, the DNA is TGTGCCAGCAGCTCAGGCGGGACACCAGCACCAGATACGCAGTATTTT. As protein: CASSSGGTPAPDTQYF.

This clonotype was counted a single time. The chain joins TRBV6-2 or TRBV6-3 to TRBJ2-7; TRBD1 agrees at 7 bases. Germline-derived CDR1 and CDR2 are MNHEY and SVGEGT. The CDR3 extends over 15 amino acids. V gave up 6 bases and J gave up 4 bases; unmatched junction bases: 12. CDR3 sequence: CASSGTAPKLYEQYF. In DNA, the CDR3 is TGTGCCAGCAGCGGGACAGCCCCAAAACTATACGAGCAGTACTTC.

CDR3 sequence: CASSQDPRGGYNEQFF. CDR3 DNA sequence: TGCGCCAGCAGCCAAGATCCCCGGGGGGGTTACAATGAGCAGTTCTTC. J is TRBJ2-1 and V is TRBV4-3, with 8 positions matching TRBD2. The CDR3 is 16 amino acids. J was trimmed by 4 bases and V by 0 bases; bases with no gene match: 5. CDR1 and CDR2 (germline): LGHNA, YSLEER.

The CDR3 DNA reads as TGCGCCAGCAGCCTGACCGGGACTGAAGACACTGAAGCTTTCTTT. Its protein is CASSLTGTEDTEAFF. The chain employs TRBV5-1 and TRBJ1-1; D perhaps matches TRBD1 (5 bases). Germline V CDR1 and CDR2: SGHRS, YFSETQ. This CDR3 is 15 amino acids long. Trimming cost V 4 bases and J 3 bases, with 16 bases left between them.

In its sample, this clonotype was seen a few times. The chain recombines TRBV6-6 with TRBJ2-7; D gene ambiguous. Germline lookup yields CDR1 MNHNY and CDR2 SVGAGI (reference sequence). The CDR3 contains 13 residues. The V end lost 5 bases, the J end lost 6 bases, and 14 bases lay between the germline ends. CDR3 DNA: TGTGCCAGCAGTAAATCGACTCCCTCCGAGCAGTACTTC. The encoded protein is CASSKSTPSEQYF.

This clonotype was detected a few times. This chain connects TRBV4-3 to TRBJ2-3, with D uncertain. The CDR3 totals 16 residues. V lost 3 bases and J lost 2, with 15 bases in between. Germline CDR1 is LGHNA and CDR2 is YSLEER. The CDR3 protein is CASSQGSGWNTDTQYF. The CDR3, as DNA: TGCGCCAGCAGCCAGGGTTCGGGCTGGAACACAGATACGCAGTATTTT.

V is TRBV20-1 and J is TRBJ2-7; 9 bases fit TRBD2. The CDR3 totals 15 residues. Unmatched junction bases numbered 15, after V lost 5 bases and J lost 7 bases. CDR1 is DFQATT, CDR2 SNEGSKA, per germline (reference sequence). DNA of the CDR3: TGCAGTGCTGCCGCGACTAGCGGTTACAAGGCTGAGCAGTACTTC. It specifies CSAAATSGYKAEQYF.

In this sample, this clonotype turned up a few times. This rearrangement joins TRBV5-1 to TRBJ2-7, with 9 positions matching TRBD2. The germline V gene has CDR1 SGHRS and CDR2 YFSETQ. V lost 6 bases and J lost 5; bases outside the gene matches: 9. CDR3 length: 14 residues. CDR3 in DNA: TGCGCCAGCACCCCGGGACTAGCTTTCCACGAGCAGTACTTC. It specifies CASTPGLAFHEQYF.

This clonotype turned up a few times. V gene TRBV7-2 combines with J gene TRBJ2-1, with 7 positions matching TRBD2. The CDR3 has 15 amino acids. The germline CDR1 and CDR2 sequences are SGHTA and FQGNSA. J lost 5 bases, V lost 2 bases, and 6 bases had no gene match. The CDR3 reads CASSLMGGRNNEQFF. Written as DNA, the CDR3 is TGTGCCAGCAGCTTAATGGGCGGGAGAAACAATGAGCAGTTCTTC.

This clonotype was counted between two and nine times. The CDR3 bases are TGTGCCAGCAGCCCTCGTACCGGGACAGATTACAATGAGCAGTTCTTC. Its translation is CASSPRTGTDYNEQFF. The chain is built from TRBV11-2 and TRBJ2-1, with 7 bases lining up with TRBD1. Germline trimming cut 5 bases from V and 4 bases from J; bases unmatched to any gene: 11. Germline lookup yields CDR1 SGHAT and CDR2 FQNNGV. This CDR3 has 16 amino acids.

CDR3 nucleotide sequence: TGCGCCAGCAGCCAAGTTACAGAACGGGGCTACACCTTC. Its translation is CASSQVTERGYTF. The V and J genes are TRBV4-1 and TRBJ1-2; D remains unclear. Germline V gene sequence: CDR1 MGHRA, CDR2 YSYEKL. The CDR3 runs to 13 residues. Trimming cost V 1 base and J 8 bases, with 11 bases left between them.

CDR3 sequence (DNA): TGCGCCAGCAGCCAAATCAGGGGGATGGCCTACGAGCAGTACTTC. Its translation is CASSQIRGMAYEQYF. The V call is TRBV5-1, the J call TRBJ2-7, with 7 bases identical to TRBD1. CDR3 size: 15 residues. V lost 4 bases and J lost 2; bases outside the gene matches: 9. Germline CDR1 and CDR2: SGHRS and YFSETQ.